The 27 T cell receptor beta chains given below trace back to one sample, sequenced in a study of blood T cell repertoires in COVID-19. Produced via immunoSEQ multiplex PCR; TCRdb's table is partial and in-frame only. The repertoire holds 30,000 to 50,000 clones, with approximately 84% as singletons. Material: peripheral blood. These receptors came from a man aged 50-60 years with active or convalescent COVID-19.

The count of this clone is one. The V gene is TRBV6-1, the J gene TRBJ2-1; 7 bases match TRBD2. This CDR3 has 16 residues. V shed 2 bases, J shed 6 bases, and the junction held 10 bases outside the gene matches. Germline V CDR1 and CDR2: MNHNS, SASEGT. DNA of the CDR3: TGTGCCAGCAGTGAATTTGGGGGGGGAAATTTCAATGAGCAGTTCTTC. Protein sequence: CASSEFGGGNFNEQFF.

The gene calls are TRBV3-1 (or the pseudogene TRBV3-2) and TRBJ2-5; D remains ambiguous. Per germline, CDR1 LGHDT and CDR2 YNNKEL (reference sequence). The CDR3 has 15 residues. V was pared by 0 bases and J by 1 base, with 9 bases between. The CDR3 nucleotides read TGTGCCAGCAGCCAAGATGGGCTAACCCAAGAGACCCAGTACTTC. The encoded protein is CASSQDGLTQETQYF.

The chain has TRBV27 and TRBJ1-4; D unclear. The CDR3 loop spans 13 amino acids. Per germline, CDR1 MNHEY and CDR2 SMNVEV (reference sequence). V lost 10 bases, J lost 4 bases, and 13 bases lay in between. CDR3 region: CATKRRDNEKLFF. CDR3 bases: TGTGCCACCAAGCGACGGGATAATGAAAAACTGTTTTTT.

The V call is TRBV27, the J call TRBJ2-5; the match to TRBD2 covers 16 bases. The CDR3 spans 16 residues. Germline CDR1 MNHEY, CDR2 SMNVEV (reference sequence). V dropped 5 bases and J dropped 4; count of bases not matched to a gene: 4. CDR3 in DNA: TGTGCCAGCAGTACTGGGACTAGCGGGGGGGCAGAGACCCAGTACTTC. Protein product: CASSTGTSGGAETQYF.

The V and J genes are TRBV29-1 and TRBJ1-1; D not certain. CDR1 is SQVTM and CDR2 is ANQGSEA in the germline V gene. The CDR3 contains 12 residues. CDR3 in amino acids: CTCQTLNTEAFF. The CDR3, as DNA: TGCACCTGTCAAACTTTGAACACTGAAGCTTTCTTT.

The sample holds a few counts of this clone. The rearrangement uses TRBV10-3 and TRBJ2-1; 9 bases align to TRBD1. The CDR3 is 15 residues long. In germline, CDR1 is ENHRY, CDR2 SYGVKD. Trimming cost V 5 bases and J 5 bases; bases outside gene matches: 7. This chain's CDR3 is CAISPSQGANNEQFF. Written as DNA, the CDR3 is TGTGCCATCAGTCCCTCACAGGGGGCGAACAATGAGCAGTTCTTC.

This sequence joins TRBV6-1 and TRBJ1-1; D is unclear. The CDR3 covers 11 residues. Germline V lookup: CDR1 MNHNS, CDR2 SASEGT. V was cut by 1 base and J by 11 bases, with 8 bases left in between. The CDR3, as DNA: TGTGCCAGCAGTGAAGGCTTCGGGGCTTTCTTT. This translates into CASSEGFGAFF.

The rearrangement uses TRBV5-4 and TRBJ1-4; the match to TRBD1 covers 7 bases. V shed 4 bases and J 4 bases; nucleotides not matched to a gene: 7. Germline CDR1 SGHNT, CDR2 YYREEE (reference sequence). CDR3 length equals 15 residues. CDR3: CASSNNRGLNEKLFF. Written as DNA, the CDR3 is TGTGCCAGCAGCAACAACAGGGGCCTTAATGAAAAACTGTTTTTT.

This clone has just one count. J is TRBJ2-2 and V is TRBV4-1; the D gene is possibly TRBD2 (7 bases). The V end lost 4 bases, the J end lost 6 bases, and 9 bases lay between the germline ends. The CDR3 spans 13 residues. From germline, CDR1 is MGHRA and CDR2 YSYEKL. The CDR3 here is CASSRGGAGELFF. For the CDR3, the DNA is TGCGCCAGCAGCCGAGGGGGGGCCGGGGAGCTGTTTTTT.

V and J are TRBV6-5 and TRBJ1-2; 10 bases match TRBD1. The V and J ends lost 2 bases and 8 bases, in that order; junction bases with no gene match: 8. Germline V gene data show CDR1 as MNHEY and CDR2 as SVGAGI. The length of the CDR3 is 15 residues. CDR3 loop: CASSYLTGGAEGYTF. Here the CDR3 DNA reads TGTGCCAGCAGTTACCTGACAGGGGGCGCGGAGGGCTACACCTTC.

This clone turned up a few times. This chain uses TRBV7-2 with TRBJ2-3, with D perhaps TRBD2 (6 bases). V lost 2 bases and J lost 5, with 17 bases in between. CDR1 SGHTA and CDR2 FQGNSA come from the germline V gene. The CDR3 runs 16 residues. CDR3 sequence reads: CASSLMAGRGLDTQYF. The CDR3 DNA is TGTGCCAGCAGCTTAATGGCGGGGAGAGGGCTAGATACGCAGTATTTT.

This rearrangement joins TRBV10-2 to TRBJ1-5, with a possible D match to TRBD1 (5 bases). The CDR3 is 17 amino acids. V was shortened by 5 bases and J by 2 bases, with 19 bases between the two germline ends. The germline V gene has CDR1 WSHSY and CDR2 SAAADI. The CDR3 nucleotides are TGCGCCAGCAGTAAAACGTTGTCAGGGTATGGCAATCAGCCCCAGCATTTT. Protein product: CASSKTLSGYGNQPQHF.

The chain recombines TRBV10-3 with TRBJ2-3; 9 bases line up with TRBD2. CDR1 is ENHRY, CDR2 SYGVKD, per germline. V trimming: 3 bases; J trimming: 5 bases; junction bases outside the gene matches: 12. CDR3 length: 17 residues. The chain's CDR3 is CAISERGSGGQLDTQYF. For the CDR3, the DNA is TGTGCCATCAGTGAAAGGGGTAGCGGGGGACAACTAGATACGCAGTATTTT.

The rearrangement uses TRBV4-2 and TRBJ1-5; TRBD1 might be the D (5 bases). Germline assignment: CDR1 LGHNA and CDR2 YNFKEQ. The CDR3 has 20 residues. The V end was cut by 4 bases, the J end by 3 bases, with 28 bases between. CDR3 loop: CASSLMHRLGEVGDNQPQHF. CDR3 in DNA: TGTGCCAGCAGCCTGATGCATAGACTCGGGGAGGTGGGGGACAATCAGCCCCAGCATTTT.

The chain couples TRBV2 to TRBJ1-2; the match to TRBD1 covers 7 bases. Germline-derived CDR1 and CDR2 are SNHLY and FYNNEI. V lost 4 bases to trimming and J lost 4 bases; unmatched junction nucleotides: 9. This CDR3 comprises 15 residues. This CDR3 reads CASSGDSQHLYGYTF. CDR3 sequence (DNA): TGTGCCAGCAGTGGGGACAGTCAACACCTCTATGGCTACACCTTC.

The genes are TRBV5-8 and TRBJ1-3; 10 nucleotides align to TRBD1. Germline V gene sequence: CDR1 SGHTS, CDR2 YDEGEE. The CDR3 contains 14 residues. J gave up 7 bases and V 2 bases, and 3 bases lay outside the gene matches. The CDR3, as DNA: TGTGCCAGCAGCTTCCGGGACAGGGGTAACACCATATATTTT. It encodes CASSFRDRGNTIYF.

The genes are TRBV13 and TRBJ1-2; 7 bases agree with TRBD1. The CDR3 is 13 residues long. Germline V gene sequence: CDR1 PRHDT, CDR2 FYEKMQ (reference sequence). The V segment lost 7 bases and the J segment 4 bases; nucleotides outside the gene matches: 6. The CDR3 loop is CASTTGTAYGYTF. CDR3 coding DNA: TGTGCCAGCACCACCGGGACAGCCTATGGCTACACCTTC.

J is TRBJ1-1 and V is TRBV7-9; D gene unclear. Trimming took off 4 bases at V and 7 bases at J, with 7 bases between the two ends. The CDR3 covers 11 residues. Germline CDR1 reads SEHNR; CDR2 reads FQNEAQ (reference sequence). Written as DNA, the CDR3 is TGTGCCAGCAGCTGGGCAGGTGAAGCTTTCTTT. It codes for CASSWAGEAFF.

This chain joins TRBV4-1 and TRBJ2-3; D perhaps matches TRBD2 (6 bases). The CDR3 loop spans 14 amino acids. V shed 0 bases and J shed 3 bases, with 7 bases lying between them. Looked up from germline, CDR1 is MGHRA and CDR2 is YSYEKL. CDR3 sequence: CASSQEGGTDTQYF. DNA of the CDR3: TGCGCCAGCAGCCAAGAGGGGGGAACAGATACGCAGTATTTT.

The gene calls are TRBV14 and TRBJ2-7, with 11 bases fitting TRBD1. Per the germline V gene, CDR1 is SGHDN and CDR2 is FVKESK. Trimming took 3 bases from V and 5 from J; bases not matched to a gene: 6. The CDR3 length is 15 residues. CDR3 in DNA: TGTGCCAGCAGCCATATGATGGACAGGGGGCACGAGCAGTACTTC. Amino acid sequence: CASSHMMDRGHEQYF.

This clone came up once. This chain joins TRBV14 and TRBJ1-3; D is uncertain. CDR3 size: 14 residues. The V and J ends lost 2 bases and 0 bases respectively, with 5 bases between them. Germline values: CDR1 SGHDN, CDR2 FVKESK. The CDR3, as DNA: TGTGCCAGCAGCCAAACTCACTCTGGAAACACCATATATTTT. Translating gives CASSQTHSGNTIYF. The variable domain in full, with the rest retrieved from reference TRBV14 and TRBJ1-3, is EAGVTQFPSHSVIEKGQTVTLRCDPISGHDNLYWYRRVMGKEIKFLLHFVKESKQDESGMPNNRFLAERTGGTYSTLKVQPAELEDSGVYFCASSQTHSGNTIYFGEGSWLTVV.

This rearrangement joins TRBV2 to TRBJ1-5, with 7 bases that match TRBD1. CDR1 is SNHLY and CDR2 is FYNNEI in the germline V gene. The CDR3 extends over 15 amino acids. Unmatched junction bases numbered 3, after V lost 3 bases and J lost 1 base. Here the CDR3 reads CASSDLGQSNQPQHF. The CDR3 nucleotides are TGTGCCAGCAGTGATCTGGGACAGAGCAATCAGCCCCAGCATTTT.

V and J are TRBV7-7 and TRBJ2-1, with 11 bases aligning to TRBD1. J gave up 7 bases and V 5 bases, and 7 bases lay outside the gene matches. The CDR3 sequence is 15 residues long. Germline-derived CDR1 and CDR2 are SSHAT and FNYEAQ (reference sequence). The CDR3 sequence is CASSAGQGAVNEQFF. CDR3 sequence (DNA): TGTGCCAGCAGCGCCGGACAGGGGGCGGTTAATGAGCAGTTCTTC.

This clone was observed a handful of times. The genes are TRBV6-1 and TRBJ2-7; 7 bases line up with TRBD1. The length of the CDR3 is 12 residues. Trimming took 2 bases from V and 8 from J; bases not matched to a gene: 3. Germline V gives CDR1 MNHNS, CDR2 SASEGT. The CDR3: CASSERQGKQYF. The DNA of the CDR3 is TGTGCCAGCAGTGAAAGACAGGGCAAGCAGTACTTC.

This chain connects TRBV6-5 to TRBJ2-7, with D maybe TRBD2 (7 bases). V gave up 2 bases and J gave up 3 bases, with 14 bases separating them. The germline V gene encodes CDR1 MNHEY and CDR2 SVGAGI. CDR3 size: 15 residues. Written as DNA, the CDR3 is TGTGCCAGCAGTTACGGGTTGGGAGGGGGCTACGAGCAGTACTTC. It is translated as CASSYGLGGGYEQYF.

This chain links TRBV5-8 with TRBJ2-2; a possible D gene is TRBD2 (6 bases). The V gene's germline CDR1 is SGHTS and CDR2 YDEGEE. The V end lost 0 bases, the J end lost 7 bases, and 19 bases lay between the germline ends. CDR3 size: 17 residues. CDR3 sequence: CASSLATLAKGNGELFF. DNA for the CDR3: TGTGCCAGCAGCTTGGCCACCCTAGCGAAGGGGAACGGGGAGCTGTTTTTT.

The V and J genes are TRBV2 and TRBJ2-2; 11 bases map to TRBD2. The CDR3 spans 15 residues. Per the germline V gene, CDR1 is SNHLY and CDR2 is FYNNEI. V gave up 9 bases and J gave up 4 bases; unmatched junction bases: 7. CDR3 amino acids: CASHHSGGATGELFF. CDR3 nucleotide sequence: TGTGCCAGTCACCATAGCGGGGGGGCCACCGGGGAGCTGTTTTTT.